The 15 T cell receptor beta chains below were found in one sample sequenced in a study of shared clonotypes between healthy human individuals. Data came from immunoSEQ multiplex PCR; TCRdb stores just in-frame clones and leaves some out. Among more than 2 million clones listed, more than 90% were seen once. Sequencing was done on a sample of naive CD4+ T cells sorted from blood. As for subset: CD45RA+ positively selected. These receptors all come from a man aged 18 to 35 in good health.

The chain carries TRBV6-5 and TRBJ1-1; tentative D call: TRBD1 (5 bases). Germline lookup yields CDR1 MNHEY and CDR2 SVGAGI. V lost 2 bases to trimming and J lost 4 bases, with 14 bases between them. This CDR3 has 15 residues. The CDR3 sequence is CASSYRTPGGTEAFF. The CDR3 bases are TGTGCCAGCAGTTACAGGACACCCGGCGGCACTGAAGCTTTCTTT.

This clone was counted between two and nine times. The V call is TRBV21-1, the J call TRBJ1-1. TRBV21-1 is given as a pseudogene. CDR3 length: 14 residues. The CDR3 nucleotides read TGTGCCAGCAGCAAAGTGATAGGAAACACTGAAGCTTTCTTT. Translated, it gives CASSKVIGNTEAFF.

The chain employs TRBV6-1 and TRBJ2-2; D might be TRBD2 (7 bases). V was pared by 5 bases and J by 6 bases, with 16 bases between. Germline V gives CDR1 MNHNS, CDR2 SASEGT. This CDR3 is built from 15 residues. CDR3 coding DNA: TGTGCCAGCAGTCGAACGGGGGGCGCATCCGGGGAGCTGTTTTTT. Protein: CASSRTGGASGELFF.

This clone was seen once. V is TRBV30 and J is TRBJ2-3; D possibly corresponds to TRBD2 (6 bases). V was clipped by 5 bases and J by 8 bases, with 14 bases between them. This CDR3 spans 12 amino acids. Germline-derived CDR1 and CDR2 are GTSNPN and SVGIG (reference sequence). The CDR3 DNA reads TGTGCCTGGGCAACTACGGGGGTTACGCAGTATTTT. This translates into CAWATTGVTQYF.

This sequence joins TRBV9 and TRBJ2-7; unclear D gene. Germline V gene sequence: CDR1 SGDLS, CDR2 YYNGEE. CDR3 length equals 13 residues. Trimming removed 2 bases at V and 5 bases at J, with 11 bases between. CDR3 sequence: CASSVGVGNEQYF. DNA of the CDR3: TGTGCCAGCAGCGTCGGAGTAGGCAACGAGCAGTACTTC.

V gene TRBV18 combines with J gene TRBJ1-3; D is unclear. Germline V gene lookup returns CDR1 KGHSH and CDR2 LQKENI. Trimming left V 4 bases short and J 0 bases short, with 16 bases between. This CDR3 is built from 17 residues. Here the CDR3 reads CASSLWSREASGNTIYF. Written as DNA, the CDR3 is TGTGCCAGCTCACTATGGTCTCGGGAGGCCTCTGGAAACACCATATATTTT.

V is TRBV18 and J is TRBJ2-3, with no clear D. The CDR3 extends over 15 amino acids. Trimming cost V 3 bases and J 1 base, with 11 bases left between them. Germline CDR1 KGHSH, CDR2 LQKENI. The CDR3 spells CASSPSVLGTDTQYF. As DNA, the CDR3 is TGTGCCAGCTCACCGTCTGTCCTTGGCACAGATACGCAGTATTTT.

The chain combines TRBV6-6 with TRBJ1-2; D is undetermined. Germline-derived CDR1 and CDR2 are MNHNY and SVGAGI (reference sequence). CDR3 size: 16 residues. Trimming cost V 0 bases and J 2 bases, with 13 bases left between them. CDR3 nucleotide sequence: TGTGCCAGCAGTTACTCCCTGTTGCCTACGAACTATGGCTACACCTTC. It is translated as CASSYSLLPTNYGYTF.

V usage is TRBV14 and J usage is TRBJ2-2; D is possibly TRBD2 (5 bases). Trimming left V 1 base short and J 2 bases short, with 8 bases between. CDR1 and CDR2 (germline): SGHDN, FVKESK. CDR3 length: 15 amino acids. The DNA for the CDR3 is TGTGCCAGCAGCCAAGTCGGGGTCAACACCGGGGAGCTGTTTTTT. Translated: CASSQVGVNTGELFF.

The rearrangement joins TRBV6-6 to TRBJ2-1; 10 bases match TRBD2. The germline V gene has CDR1 MNHNY and CDR2 SVGAGI (reference sequence). V shed 0 bases and J 4 bases; nucleotides not matched to a gene: 3. The CDR3 runs to 16 residues. CDR3 sequence reads: CASSYSPSGGYNEQFF. CDR3 sequence (DNA): TGTGCCAGCAGTTACTCGCCTAGCGGGGGATACAATGAGCAGTTCTTC.

The chain carries TRBV5-6 and TRBJ1-3; D is uncertain. Trimming shortened V by 4 bases and J by 3 bases, and 11 bases separated the two germline ends. Germline V gives CDR1 SGHDT, CDR2 YYEEEE. This CDR3 comprises 14 residues. CDR3 residues: CASSLWTGGNTIYF. The CDR3 DNA reads as TGTGCCAGCAGCCTATGGACTGGTGGAAACACCATATATTTT.

The rearrangement links TRBV2 to TRBJ2-7; TRBD1 matches 10 bases. The junction had 6 bases not matched to a gene; V was cut back by 6 bases and J by 4 bases. Germline V gives CDR1 SNHLY, CDR2 FYNNEI. The CDR3 consists of 14 residues. DNA of the CDR3: TGTGCCAGCAGAAACGGGACAGGGGTTTACGAGCAGTACTTC. As protein: CASRNGTGVYEQYF.

V and J are TRBV30 and TRBJ2-4; D may be TRBD1 (5 bases). The CDR3 extends over 16 amino acids. Trimming removed 3 bases at V and 1 base at J, with 16 bases between. Germline CDR1 reads GTSNPN; CDR2 reads SVGIG (reference sequence). The chain's CDR3 is CAWSPQGVWAKNIQYF. The CDR3 DNA reads as TGTGCCTGGAGCCCTCAGGGTGTTTGGGCCAAAAACATTCAGTACTTC.

J is TRBJ1-1 and V is TRBV6-5; 7 nucleotides agree with TRBD1. The CDR3 spans 14 residues. V gave up 2 bases and J gave up 6 bases; unmatched junction bases: 6. Germline V CDR1 and CDR2: MNHEY, SVGAGI. CDR3 loop: CASSYARQGPEAFF. CDR3 nucleotides: TGTGCCAGCAGTTACGCGAGACAGGGTCCTGAAGCTTTCTTT.

The chain links TRBV5-1 to TRBJ2-5, with D possibly matching TRBD2 (5 bases). Deletions cut 6 bases from V and 5 bases from J, with 23 bases between. The CDR3 runs to 16 residues. Germline values: CDR1 SGHRS, CDR2 YFSETQ. DNA of the CDR3: TGCGCCAGCACCTCCGGGAAGGTTTCGTTGGTGGAGACCCAGTACTTC. Translated: CASTSGKVSLVETQYF. Based on the CDR3 plus reference TRBV5-1 and TRBJ2-5, the full variable domain is KAGVTQTPRYLIKTRGQQVTLSCSPISGHRSVSWYQQTPGQGLQFLFEYFSETQRNKGNFPGRFSGRQFSNSRSEMNVSTLELGDSALYLCASTSGKVSLVETQYFGPGTRLLVL.